Many counts were recorded for the clone carrying this T cell receptor (beta chain). Antigen: not known. Adult healthy volunteers gave 2.5 ml peripheral blood for whole-blood RNA. The library had UMIs added by 3' ligation of an oligonucleotide to TCR cDNA. Input was roughly 1 to 1000 ng of DNase-treated total RNA without cell sorting. For blood and skin samples, reverse transcription used TCR alpha and beta constant primers. Amplification of ligated cDNA took four PCR rounds with SP2 and nested alpha and beta constant primers. Via MiXCR, TCRdb re-called the 5' RACE reads, giving one row per CDR3 protein. Altogether about 22,000 distinct CDR3 sequences are present, approximately 3.9% being singletons, with the ten largest covering about 7.8%. The CDR3 consists of 17 residues. The J segment lost 8 bases and the V segment lost 0 bases, leaving 13 bases of the junction unmatched. CDR1 MGHRA and CDR2 YSYEKL come from the germline V gene.

This sample stems from a study of naive and memory T cell subsets. Study-level points and caveats: The RNA method is potentially sensitive to activation and differentiation changes.

This TCR was recovered from a male donor in good health. The rearrangement links TRBV4-1 to TRBJ2-3, with 8 bases matching TRBD2. CDR3 bases: TGCGCCAGCAGCCAAGATCTTAATTTGGGACTAGTTGGTACGCAGTATTTT. It codes for CASSQDLNLGLVGTQYF.